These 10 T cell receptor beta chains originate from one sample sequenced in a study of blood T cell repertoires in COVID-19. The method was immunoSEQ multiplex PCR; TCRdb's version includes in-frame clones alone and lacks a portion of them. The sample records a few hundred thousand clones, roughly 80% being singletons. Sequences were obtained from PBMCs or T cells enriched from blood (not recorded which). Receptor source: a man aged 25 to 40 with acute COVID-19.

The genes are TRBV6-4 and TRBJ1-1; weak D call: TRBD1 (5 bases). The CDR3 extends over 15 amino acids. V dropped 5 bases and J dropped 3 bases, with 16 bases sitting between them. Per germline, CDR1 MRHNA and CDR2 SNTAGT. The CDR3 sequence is CASSLTLSGDTEAFF. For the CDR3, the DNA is TGTGCCAGCAGTTTAACATTATCGGGGGACACTGAAGCTTTCTTT.

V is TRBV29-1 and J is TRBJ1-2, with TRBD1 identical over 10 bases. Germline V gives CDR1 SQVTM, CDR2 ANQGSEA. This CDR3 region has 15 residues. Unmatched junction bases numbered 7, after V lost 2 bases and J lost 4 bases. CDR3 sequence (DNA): TGCAGCGTTGAAATCTGGGACAGGGGCATCTATGGCTACACCTTC. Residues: CSVEIWDRGIYGYTF.

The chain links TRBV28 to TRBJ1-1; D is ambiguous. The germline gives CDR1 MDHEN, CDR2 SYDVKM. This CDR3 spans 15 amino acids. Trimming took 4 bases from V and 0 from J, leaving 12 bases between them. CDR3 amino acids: CASSSPRGVNTEAFF. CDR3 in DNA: TGTGCCAGCAGTTCCCCCCGGGGTGTGAACACTGAAGCTTTCTTT.

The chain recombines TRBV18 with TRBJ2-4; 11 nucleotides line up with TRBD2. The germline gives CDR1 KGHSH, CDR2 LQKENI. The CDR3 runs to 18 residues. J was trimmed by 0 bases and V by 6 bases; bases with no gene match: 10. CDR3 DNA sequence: TGTGCCAGCTCGCCGGGACTAGCGGAAAACTTAGCCAAAAACATTCAGTACTTC. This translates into CASSPGLAENLAKNIQYF.

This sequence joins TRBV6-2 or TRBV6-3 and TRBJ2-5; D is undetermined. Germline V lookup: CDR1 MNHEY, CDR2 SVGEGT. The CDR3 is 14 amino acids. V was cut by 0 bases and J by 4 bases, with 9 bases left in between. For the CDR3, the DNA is TGTGCCAGCAGTTACTCGGAGACGGCAGAGACCCAGTACTTC. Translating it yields CASSYSETAETQYF.

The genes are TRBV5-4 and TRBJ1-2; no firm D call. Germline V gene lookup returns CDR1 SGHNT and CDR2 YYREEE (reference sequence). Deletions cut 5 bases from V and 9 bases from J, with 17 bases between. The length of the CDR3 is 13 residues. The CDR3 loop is CASRGQEGYSYTF. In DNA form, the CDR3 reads TGTGCCAGCAGGGGCCAGGAGGGTTATAGCTACACCTTC.

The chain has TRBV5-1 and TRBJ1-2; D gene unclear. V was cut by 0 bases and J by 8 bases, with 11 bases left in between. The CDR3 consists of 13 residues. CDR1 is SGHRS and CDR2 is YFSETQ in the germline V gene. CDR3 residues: CASSLALEAGYTF. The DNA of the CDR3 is TGCGCCAGCAGCTTGGCCTTGGAAGCGGGCTACACCTTC. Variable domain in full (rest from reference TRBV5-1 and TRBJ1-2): KAGVTQTPRYLIKTRGQQVTLSCSPISGHRSVSWYQQTPGQGLQFLFEYFSETQRNKGNFPGRFSGRQFSNSRSEMNVSTLELGDSALYLCASSLALEAGYTFGSGTRLTVV.

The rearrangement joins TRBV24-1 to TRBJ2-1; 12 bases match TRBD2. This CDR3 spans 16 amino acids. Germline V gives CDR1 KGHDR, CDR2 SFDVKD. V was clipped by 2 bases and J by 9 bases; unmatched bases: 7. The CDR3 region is CATSDSRTSGNSEQFF. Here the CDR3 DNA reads TGTGCCACCAGTGATTCTCGGACTAGCGGGAACTCTGAGCAGTTCTTC.

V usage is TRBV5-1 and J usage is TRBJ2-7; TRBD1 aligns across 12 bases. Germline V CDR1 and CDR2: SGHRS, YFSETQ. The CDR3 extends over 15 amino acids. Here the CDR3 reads CASSLGGTGGGEQYV. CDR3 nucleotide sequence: TGTGCCAGCAGCTTGGGAGGGACAGGGGGCGGCGAGCAGTACGTC.

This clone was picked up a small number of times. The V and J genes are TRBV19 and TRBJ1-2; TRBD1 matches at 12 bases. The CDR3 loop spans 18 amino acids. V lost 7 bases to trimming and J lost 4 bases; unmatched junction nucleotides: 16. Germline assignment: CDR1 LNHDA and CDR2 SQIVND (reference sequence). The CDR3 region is CASTKGGTGGDHVYGYTF. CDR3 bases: TGTGCCAGTACCAAAGGGGGGACAGGGGGCGATCATGTCTATGGCTACACCTTC.